A single sample is the source of the 11 T cell receptor beta chains below, sequenced in a study of response to subunit inactivated influenza vaccine. Via MiXCR, TCRdb re-called the RT-PCR reads, giving one row per CDR3 protein. This sample has approximately 530,000 distinct CDR3 sequences, with 10% to 15% found just once. Material: PBMCs from blood, obtained more than 35 days after vaccination. These receptors were taken from a man aged 50 or older who received an inactivated influenza vaccine.

The V gene is TRBV2, the J gene TRBJ2-6; D may be TRBD1 (5 bases). Germline V gives CDR1 SNHLY, CDR2 FYNNEI. The CDR3 loop spans 14 amino acids. The ends were cut back, 5 bases at V and 4 bases at J, with 9 bases in the middle. The CDR3 nucleotides read TGTGCCAGCAGTCCAGGGCTAGGGGCCAACGTCCTGACTTTC. Its translation is CASSPGLGANVLTF.

This clonotype appeared many times. The chain carries TRBV6-1 and TRBJ2-7; D may be TRBD2 (6 bases). The V end was cut by 8 bases, the J end by 2 bases, with 16 bases between. Germline loops: CDR1 MNHNS, CDR2 SASEGT. The length of the CDR3 is 14 residues. The CDR3 protein is CASLRGTHAYEQYF. The CDR3 DNA is TGTGCCAGCCTAAGAGGGACTCACGCCTACGAGCAGTACTTC.

This chain links TRBV20-1 with TRBJ2-1, with unresolved D. The CDR3 runs to 14 residues. CDR1 DFQATT and CDR2 SNEGSKA come from the germline V gene (reference sequence). Trimming pared 3 bases from V and 2 bases from J, leaving 11 bases between. CDR3 bases: TGCAGTGCTAGGATGATAAACCCCTACAATGAGCAGTTCTTC. This translates into CSARMINPYNEQFF.

This clonotype was detected a few times. This chain connects TRBV7-2 to TRBJ2-2, with 13 bases identical to TRBD2. The CDR3 covers 17 residues. J lost 6 bases, V lost 5 bases, and 9 bases had no gene match. Per germline, CDR1 SGHTA and CDR2 FQGNSA. The DNA for the CDR3 is TGTGCCAGCAGCCCGCGCGGGACTAGCGGGACTGCCGGGGAGCTGTTTTTT. Its protein product is CASSPRGTSGTAGELFF.

The V call is TRBV10-3, the J call TRBJ2-7; D is unresolved. The CDR3 covers 13 residues. Trimming shortened V by 6 bases and J by 4 bases, and 13 bases separated the two germline ends. Looked up from germline, CDR1 is ENHRY and CDR2 is SYGVKD. The CDR3 DNA follows: TGTGCCATCAGGGAATATACGGAGTACGAGCAGTACTTC. As protein: CAIREYTEYEQYF.

This clonotype was picked up many times. The chain uses TRBV4-3 and TRBJ2-6; 10 bases fit TRBD1. Germline V gene data show CDR1 as LGHNA and CDR2 as YSLEER. Losses at the gene ends were 3 bases for V and 0 bases for J; bases not matched to a gene: 11. There are 20 residues in the CDR3. CDR3 residues: CASSQTSLGQGYSGANVLTF. DNA of the CDR3: TGCGCCAGCAGCCAGACGTCCTTGGGACAGGGGTACTCTGGGGCCAACGTCCTGACTTTC.

V and J are TRBV5-4 and TRBJ2-1; 7 nucleotides align to TRBD1. Germline V gene lookup returns CDR1 SGHNT and CDR2 YYREEE (reference sequence). V lost 1 base to trimming and J lost 0 bases; unmatched junction nucleotides: 4. The CDR3 spans 16 residues. DNA for the CDR3: TGTGCCAGCAGCTTGTATCACAGGGGCTCCTACAATGAGCAGTTCTTC. Residues: CASSLYHRGSYNEQFF. The full variable domain, in which reference TRBV5-4 and TRBJ2-1 provide the parts outside the CDR3, is ETGVTQSPTHLIKTRGQQVTLRCSSQSGHNTVSWYQQALGQGPQFIFQYYREEENGRGNFPPRFSGLQFPNYSSELNVNALELDDSALYLCASSLYHRGSYNEQFFGPGTRLTVL.

The chain joins TRBV5-1 to TRBJ1-4; 7 nucleotides match TRBD1. Unmatched junction bases numbered 5, after V lost 1 base and J lost 5 bases. The CDR3 contains 15 residues. Germline CDR1 SGHRS, CDR2 YFSETQ. The CDR3 here is CASSLRQGMNEKLFF. CDR3 DNA: TGCGCCAGCAGCTTGAGACAGGGTATGAATGAAAAACTGTTTTTT.

This clonotype was seen more than once but under ten times. V is TRBV20-1 and J is TRBJ2-3; 8 bases match TRBD2. CDR1 is DFQATT and CDR2 is SNEGSKA in the germline V gene (reference sequence). The CDR3 is 15 amino acids. V lost 5 bases and J lost 4; bases outside the gene matches: 11. The DNA of the CDR3 is TGCAGTGCTGGGCGTAGCGGGGTAAAATCAGATACGCAGTATTTT. Protein product: CSAGRSGVKSDTQYF.

This clonotype was picked up many times. A read error may produce the germline difference seen at one junction end. This chain joins TRBV7-2 and TRBJ2-5; D assignment may be TRBD1 or TRBD2 (5 bases each). The CDR3 sequence is 13 residues long. Germline V gene sequence: CDR1 SGHTA, CDR2 FQGNSA. CDR3 sequence (DNA): TGCGCCAGCAGCTTGGGACGGCAAGAGACCCAGTACTTC. Translated: CASSLGRQETQYF.

The CDR3 protein is CSARTIETQYF. CDR3 DNA: TGCAGTGCTAGAACCATAGAGACCCAGTACTTC. This sequence joins TRBV20-1 and TRBJ2-5; D remains unclear. The V end lost 2 bases, the J end lost 4 bases, and 5 bases lay between the germline ends. Germline loops: CDR1 DFQATT, CDR2 SNEGSKA (reference sequence). This CDR3 contains 11 residues.